These 5 T cell receptor beta chains were sequenced from one sample in a study of blood T cell repertoires in COVID-19. Clones were sequenced by immunoSEQ multiplex PCR, and TCRdb holds only the in-frame ones, with some missing. The top ten clones hold over 7.5% of a sample with over 250,000 clones, 85% to 90% of them seen once. The sequencing input was PBMCs or T cells enriched from blood (not recorded which). All receptors derive from a man aged 40-55 years who had recovered from COVID-19.

This clone was detected a few times. Here the CDR3 reads CASSLQGLNEAFF. CDR3 coding DNA: TGTGCCAGCAGCCTACAGGGGTTGAATGAAGCTTTCTTT. V usage is TRBV3-1 (or the pseudogene TRBV3-2) and J usage is TRBJ1-1, with 7 bases matching TRBD1. The CDR3 loop spans 13 amino acids. CDR1 LGHDT and CDR2 YNNKEL come from the germline V gene (reference sequence). V shed 4 bases and J 7 bases; nucleotides not matched to a gene: 6.

This clone is medium-sized (0.01 to 0.1%) within its sample. The chain couples TRBV28 to TRBJ2-1; tentatively, D is TRBD1 (6 bases). There are 14 residues in the CDR3. From germline, CDR1 is MDHEN and CDR2 SYDVKM. Trimming removed 5 bases from V and 2 bases from J, with 10 bases in between. The CDR3 DNA is TGTGCCAGCAGTACCGGACAGACCTACAATGAGCAGTTCTTC. This codes for CASSTGQTYNEQFF.

The chain carries TRBV30 and TRBJ1-5; a weak D match, TRBD1 (6 bases). The V and J ends lost 3 bases and 4 bases respectively, with 7 bases between them. The V gene's germline CDR1 is GTSNPN and CDR2 SVGIG (reference sequence). CDR3 length equals 12 residues. DNA of the CDR3: TGTGCCTGGAGGACAGGAAATCAGCCCCAGCATTTT. Amino acids: CAWRTGNQPQHF.

As to this clone: Germline is not matched at one junction end, which may reflect a read error. This chain links TRBV7-7 with TRBJ2-5; possible D gene TRBD1, 8 bases. CDR3 length equals 17 residues. Germline values: CDR1 SSHAT, CDR2 FNYEAQ (reference sequence). Here the CDR3 reads CASSHPPPRTGRGTQYF. The CDR3 region has the DNA TGTGCTAGCAGCCACCCACCACCCAGGACAGGGAGGGGGACCCAGTACTTC.

The sample holds a few counts of this clone. The chain has TRBV7-2 and TRBJ1-5; possible D gene TRBD1, 5 bases. The ends were cut back, 6 bases at V and 2 bases at J, with 14 bases in the middle. The CDR3 runs 15 residues. Germline CDR1 SGHTA, CDR2 FQGNSA. CDR3: CASSRGGGGNQPQHF. The DNA for the CDR3 is TGTGCCAGCAGTCGGGGGGGAGGGGGCAATCAGCCCCAGCATTTT.